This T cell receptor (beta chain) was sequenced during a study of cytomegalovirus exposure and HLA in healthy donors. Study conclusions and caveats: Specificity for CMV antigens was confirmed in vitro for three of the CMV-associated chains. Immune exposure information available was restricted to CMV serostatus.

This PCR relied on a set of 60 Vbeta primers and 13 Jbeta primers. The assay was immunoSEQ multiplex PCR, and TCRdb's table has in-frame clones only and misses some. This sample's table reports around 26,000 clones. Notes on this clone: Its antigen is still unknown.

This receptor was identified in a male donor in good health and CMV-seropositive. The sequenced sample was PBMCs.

The chain's CDR3 is CASSLDSMNTEAFF. The DNA of the CDR3 is TGTGCCAGCTCACTCGACAGCATGAACACTGAAGCTTTCTTT. This chain connects TRBV18 to TRBJ1-1; a weak D match, TRBD1 (5 bases). V lost 4 bases and J lost 0, with 9 bases in between. The CDR3 covers 14 residues. CDR1 and CDR2 (germline): KGHSH, LQKENI.